One sample yielded the 7 T cell receptor beta chains listed below, sequenced in a study of shared clonotypes between healthy human individuals. Sequenced by immunoSEQ multiplex PCR; TCRdb stores in-frame clones only, minus some. The sample records 1,100,000 or so clones, around 78% being singletons. Sequencing was performed on memory CD4+ T cells from PBMCs. The subset is: CD45RA-negative fraction. These TCRs come from a man in his late teens or twenties in good health. Some clones in this sample may be carry-over from other donors' samples.

The chain combines TRBV5-1 with TRBJ1-1, with 7 bases that match TRBD1. The CDR3 extends over 13 amino acids. From germline, CDR1 is SGHRS and CDR2 YFSETQ. V shed 6 bases and J 8 bases; nucleotides not matched to a gene: 10. DNA for the CDR3: TGCGCCAGCAAGGGACAGAACTCCCAAGAAGCTTTCTTT. This sequence encodes CASKGQNSQEAFF.

This clone was seen a handful of times. V and J are TRBV19 and TRBJ2-6; D remains unclear. Germline V CDR1 and CDR2: LNHDA, SQIVND (reference sequence). This CDR3 has 16 amino acids. Deletions cut 3 bases from V and 0 bases from J, with 9 bases between. This chain's CDR3 is CASSMRPISGANVLTF. CDR3 DNA sequence: TGTGCCAGTAGTATGAGGCCTATCTCTGGGGCCAACGTCCTGACTTTC.

This clone was seen a single time. J is TRBJ1-4 and V is TRBV7-9, with D tentatively TRBD1 (5 bases). The V end lost 5 bases, the J end lost 3 bases, and 16 bases lay between the germline ends. CDR1 and CDR2 from the germline V gene are SEHNR and FQNEAQ (reference sequence). CDR3 length: 16 residues. DNA for the CDR3: TGTGCCAGCAGCCAGGGCGGTGGGCGGGCTAATGAAAAACTGTTTTTT. Its translation: CASSQGGGRANEKLFF. Full variable domain (missing parts from reference TRBV7-9 and TRBJ1-4): DTGVSQNPRHKITKRGQNVTFRCDPISEHNRLYWYRQTLGQGPEFLTYFQNEAQLEKSRLLSDRFSAERPKGSFSTLEIQRTEQGDSAMYLCASSQGGGRANEKLFFGSGTQLSVL.

The chain uses TRBV15 and TRBJ2-7, with TRBD2 as a possible D gene (5 bases). Germline V gene data show CDR1 as LNHNV and CDR2 as YYDKDF (reference sequence). V lost 2 bases and J 5 bases, leaving 10 bases between the germline ends. This CDR3 is 13 amino acids long. CDR3 nucleotide sequence: TGTGCCACCAGCAGAACGGACGGGGACGAGCAGTACTTC. This sequence encodes CATSRTDGDEQYF.

This clone has ten or more counts. The genes are TRBV7-3 and TRBJ2-3; D is ambiguous. V was cut by 2 bases and J by 0 bases, with 9 bases left in between. CDR3 length: 15 residues. Germline CDR1 and CDR2: SGHTA and FQGTGA. The CDR3 spells CASSLLESSTDTQYF. The CDR3, as DNA: TGTGCCAGCAGCTTACTCGAATCTAGCACAGATACGCAGTATTTT.

The rearrangement joins TRBV2 to TRBJ2-7, with D possibly being TRBD1 (5 bases). The germline gives CDR1 SNHLY, CDR2 FYNNEI. Between the trimmed V and J ends, which lost 10 bases and 4 bases, there was a span of 14 bases. CDR3 size: 12 residues. The CDR3 protein is CATSRTSYEQYF. CDR3 in DNA: TGTGCCACCAGCAGGACATCTTACGAGCAGTACTTC.

This clone was observed a single time. The chain uses TRBV18 and TRBJ1-1; 12 bases are shared with TRBD1. The junction had 3 bases not matched to a gene; V was cut back by 0 bases and J by 7 bases. The CDR3 runs to 15 residues. Germline CDR1 KGHSH, CDR2 LQKENI. CDR3 coding DNA: TGTGCCAGCTCACCACCGGGACAGGGGGCGCGTGAAGCTTTCTTT. It encodes CASSPPGQGAREAFF.